The T cell receptor (beta chain) described here comes from a study of graft-versus-host responses after intestinal transplantation. Study overall: As for transplant type, recipients had multivisceral, liver-intestinal, or isolated intestinal grafts. Recipients uniformly received anti-thymocyte globulin induction, followed by tacrolimus and steroids for approximately 3 years.

Study-level points and caveats: Recipient marrow harbored GvH clones, some of which surfaced first in ileum or blood.

The starting material, graft tissue, was processed to release intraepithelial and lamina propria lymphocytes. As for this clone: Its antigen remains unidentified.

Method: immunoSEQ multiplex PCR; TCRdb's copy keeps in-frame clones and lacks some. This sample has some 13,000 clones, with around 70% found just once. This specimen was ileum tissue, taken 16 days after intestinal transplant. This TCR was sampled from a human patient who received an intestinal transplant, so some T cells may come from the graft donor.

CDR3 nucleotides: TGTGCCAGCAGCGATACGTGGGGACAGCGGATGAACACTGAAGCTTTCTTT. Translating it yields CASSDTWGQRMNTEAFF. This sequence joins TRBV9 and TRBJ1-1, with 7 bases identical to TRBD1. The CDR3 covers 17 residues. The V gene's germline CDR1 is SGDLS and CDR2 YYNGEE. J lost 0 bases, V lost 3 bases, and 11 bases had no gene match.